This TCR beta chain came from a study of blood T cell repertoires in COVID-19 (dated by TCRdb to between 2020 and 2021). Regarding the complete study: Samples covering the acute and convalescent phases of COVID-19 were provided by collaborators in the United States, Italy and Spain. HLA class I and class II types, where available, came from metadata supplied by the sample provider rather than from assay-based typing. The repertoires were released in a freely available public database intended as a resource for research on the immune response to SARS-CoV-2. The material from the prospective study consisted of cDNA or gDNA derived from T cells, B-cell-depleted T cells, or PBMCs. Subjects who had been exposed to COVID-19, were actively infected with it, or had recovered from it provided the deeply sampled blood TCRbeta repertoires that made up the dataset. The samples were drawn from two sources: the first 160 participants of the ongoing ImmuneRACE study, and 1,200 or so subjects contributed by 6 global collaborators. Sample metadata almost always included a de-identified subject ID, COVID-19 status, age in years and sex.

The collaborating institutions used their own protocols to collect whole blood in K2EDTA tubes. For TCRbeta analysis, collaborators shipped samples as frozen whole blood, isolated PBMCs, or DNA extracted from either of those sample types. The immunoSEQ Assay, a bias-controlled multiplex PCR, was used to amplify TCRbeta CDR3 regions from genomic DNA. Turning to the authors' computational methods: Nucleated cell counts per sample were estimated from amplification of reference gene primers within the assay. To quantify the absolute abundance of each unique TCRbeta CDR3 rearrangement, sequence reads were collapsed and filtered. Productive Simpson clonality was computed per sample as the square root of Simpson's diversity index over productive rearrangements. TCRdb retrieved this table from immuneACCESS and kept in-frame rearrangements only. Not all clones are present; in checked studies, unresolved V genes account for under half, and no reason is known for the remainder. V and J calls and clone size are as listed in that table; D and trimming were resolved from the DNA. This sample comprises about 140,000 clones, about 87% of them detected only once. Around 5% of the sample belongs to the ten largest clones.

Summary of the overall study and its limitations: How much clinical and demographic metadata was included differed by source and by participant, and the metadata was provided uncurated.

This clone was found once. The target of this receptor is not known. No qualities accompany the bases; no much larger clone lies one base away. The CDR3, from cysteine to phenylalanine, totals 16 residues. This entry keeps only the CDR3 DNA: 48 bases, framed from base 1. For CDR1 and CDR2, the germline V gene (reference sequence) lists GTSNPN and SVGIG. Ends trimmed: V by 1 base, J by 1 base; bases unmatched to a gene: 6. The sample comprised peripheral blood. This sequence originates from a human donor in a cohort sampled during active COVID-19. The receptor chain draws on TRBV30 and TRBJ2-7; 11 of the junction bases match TRBD1. The sequence in DNA is TGTGCCTGGAGTGCCCCGGGACAGGGGGTTTCCTACGAGCAGTACTTC. It codes for CAWSAPGQGVSYEQYF. The CDR3 plus the reference TRBV30 and TRBJ2-7 genes for the other parts give the full variable domain: SQTIHQWPATLVQPVGSPLSLECTVEGTSNPNLYWYRQAAGRGLQLLFYSVGIGQISSEVPQNLSASRPQDRQFILSSKKLLLSDSGFYLCAWSAPGQGVSYEQYFGPGTRLTVT.